These 4 T cell receptor beta chains originate from one sample sequenced in a study of metastatic and nonmetastatic thyroid tumors. Before thyroid surgery, none of the patients had received any treatment. With MiXCR, TCRdb reprocessed the PCR reads. The data hold some 20,000 clones, with roughly 15% observed a single time. The material sequenced was blood. Source of these receptors: a male donor with papillary thyroid cancer or a benign thyroid nodule (not recorded which). Some clones in this sample may be carry-over from other donors' samples.

This clone has at least ten counts. The chain recombines TRBV6-5 with TRBJ2-3; TRBD1 or TRBD2 may be the D gene (5 bases each). Between the trimmed V and J ends, which lost 0 bases and 4 bases, there was a span of 14 bases. The CDR3 is 16 residues long. The V gene's germline CDR1 is MNHEY and CDR2 SVGAGI. The CDR3 bases are TGTGCCAGCAGTTACTCTTCCCAGGGAGTCCCAGATACGCAGTATTTT. Protein product: CASSYSSQGVPDTQYF.

In this sample, this clone turned up many times. This chain uses TRBV3-1 with TRBJ1-2; D is unclear. Trimming pared 4 bases from V and 2 bases from J, leaving 14 bases between. Per the germline V gene, CDR1 is LGHDT and CDR2 is YNNKEL (reference sequence). The CDR3 consists of 15 residues. DNA for the CDR3: TGTGCCAGCAGCCTATTAAGCATCGACAACTATGGCTACACCTTC. This gives the protein CASSLLSIDNYGYTF.

This clone was counted ten times or more. The chain joins TRBV11-2 to TRBJ2-4; D gene uncertain. This CDR3 is 14 amino acids long. Deletions cut 3 bases from V and 8 bases from J, with 14 bases between. Looked up from germline, CDR1 is SGHAT and CDR2 is FQNNGV. The CDR3 loop reads CASSFSPTQDIQYF. The CDR3 nucleotides read TGTGCCAGCAGCTTCAGCCCTACCCAGGACATTCAGTACTTC. The variable domain in full, completed from reference TRBV11-2 and TRBJ2-4, reads EAGVAQSPRYKIIEKRQSVAFWCNPISGHATLYWYQQILGQGPKLLIQFQNNGVVDDSQLPKDRFSAERLKGVDSTLKIQPAKLEDSAVYLCASSFSPTQDIQYFGAGTRLSVL.

This clone has a count of ten or more. The chain employs TRBV12-5 and TRBJ2-1; either TRBD1 or TRBD2 may fit D (5 bases each). Trimming stripped 7 bases from V and 0 bases from J, with 19 bases between. The V gene's germline CDR1 is LGHNT and CDR2 FRNRAP. This CDR3 is 17 amino acids long. Here the CDR3 DNA reads TGTGCTAGTGAACGGACCGGGACCCCGAGCTCCTACAATGAGCAGTTCTTC. It specifies CASERTGTPSSYNEQFF.